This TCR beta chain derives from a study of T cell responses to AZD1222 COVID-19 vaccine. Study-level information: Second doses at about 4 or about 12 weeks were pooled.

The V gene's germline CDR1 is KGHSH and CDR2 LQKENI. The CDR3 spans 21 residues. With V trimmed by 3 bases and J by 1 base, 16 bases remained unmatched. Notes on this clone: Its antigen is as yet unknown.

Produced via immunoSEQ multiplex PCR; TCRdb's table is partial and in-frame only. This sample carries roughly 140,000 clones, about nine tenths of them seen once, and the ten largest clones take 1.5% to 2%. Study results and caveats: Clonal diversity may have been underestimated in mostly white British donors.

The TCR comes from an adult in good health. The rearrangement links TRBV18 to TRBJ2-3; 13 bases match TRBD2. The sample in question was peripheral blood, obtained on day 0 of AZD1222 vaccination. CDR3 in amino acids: CASSPDRTSGRILEGTDTQYF. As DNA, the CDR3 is TGTGCCAGCTCACCCGACCGGACTAGCGGGAGAATACTGGAGGGCACAGATACGCAGTATTTT. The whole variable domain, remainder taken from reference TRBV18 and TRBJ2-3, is NAGVMQNPRHLVRRRGQEARLRCSPMKGHSHVYWYRQLPEEGLKFMVYLQKENIIDESGMPKERFSAEFPKEGPSILRIQQVVRGDSAAYFCASSPDRTSGRILEGTDTQYFGPGTRLTVL.